What follows describes a single TCR beta chain. Its antigen is unknown. Since a much larger clone is just one base distant, this may be a read error. TCRdb reprocessed the reads with MiXCR, giving one entry per CDR3 protein. Of about 920,000 distinct CDR3 sequences in the sample, approximately 30% were seen once. In germline, CDR1 is SGHTA, CDR2 FQGNSA. CDR3 length equals 14 residues. The sample belongs to a study of T cell repertoires in cytomegalovirus infection. For the study at large: In public TCR beta signatures, there were indications of both CMV infection and matching HLA type. Findings and limits, study-wide: It was HLA-C-restricted CMV-specific TCR beta clonotypes that dominated the response ex vivo.

The input for sequencing was cultured CD8+ T cells from PBMCs, taken from culture after CMV antigen stimulation. The receptor was isolated from a human donor in good health (CMV status not recorded). Some clones in this sample may be carry-over from other donors' samples. J is TRBJ2-5 and V is TRBV7-2; D ambiguous. CDR3 amino acids: CASSSSDSRKTQHF. The CDR3 region has the DNA TGTGCCAGCAGCTCCTCAGATAGTCGGAAGACCCAGCACTTC.